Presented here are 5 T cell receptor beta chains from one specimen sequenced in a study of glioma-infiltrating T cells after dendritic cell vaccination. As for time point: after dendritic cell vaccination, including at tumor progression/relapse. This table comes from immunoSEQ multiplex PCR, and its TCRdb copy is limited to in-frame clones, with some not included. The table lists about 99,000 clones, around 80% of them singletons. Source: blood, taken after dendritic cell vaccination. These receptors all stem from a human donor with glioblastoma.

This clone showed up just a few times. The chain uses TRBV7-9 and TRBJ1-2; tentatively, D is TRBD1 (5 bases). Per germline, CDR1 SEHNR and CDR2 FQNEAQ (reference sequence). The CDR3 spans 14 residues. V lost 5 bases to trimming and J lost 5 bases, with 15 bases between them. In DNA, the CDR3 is TGTGCCAGCAGCCACGTAACAGGTTTTTATGGCTACACCTTC. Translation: CASSHVTGFYGYTF.

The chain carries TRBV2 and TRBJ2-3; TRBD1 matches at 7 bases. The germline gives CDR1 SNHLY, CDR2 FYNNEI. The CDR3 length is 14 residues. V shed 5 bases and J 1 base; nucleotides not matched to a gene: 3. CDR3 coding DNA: TGTGCCAGCAGTCGGGACAGAGGCACAGATACGCAGTATTTT. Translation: CASSRDRGTDTQYF.

CDR3: CATSRGQGSQPQHF. As DNA, the CDR3 is TGTGCCACCAGCAGAGGACAGGGGAGTCAGCCCCAGCATTTT. J is TRBJ1-5 and V is TRBV15; 8 positions agree with TRBD1. Germline CDR1 reads LNHNV; CDR2 reads YYDKDF (reference sequence). The CDR3 has 14 residues. The trim removed 1 base at V and 6 bases at J, leaving 2 bases unmatched.

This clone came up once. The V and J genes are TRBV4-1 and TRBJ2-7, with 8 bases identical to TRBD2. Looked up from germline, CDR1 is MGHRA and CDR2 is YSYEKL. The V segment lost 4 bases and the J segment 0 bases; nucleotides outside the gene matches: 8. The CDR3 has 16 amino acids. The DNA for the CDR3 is TGCGCCAGCAGCCCCGGGGGGGGGCTGGTCTCCTACGAGCAGTACTTC. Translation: CASSPGGGLVSYEQYF.

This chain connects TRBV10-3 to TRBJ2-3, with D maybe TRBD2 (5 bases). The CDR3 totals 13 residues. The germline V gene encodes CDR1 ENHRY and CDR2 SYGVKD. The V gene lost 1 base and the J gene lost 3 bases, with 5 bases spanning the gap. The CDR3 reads CAISEWRTDTQYF. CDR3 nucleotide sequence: TGTGCCATCAGTGAGTGGAGGACAGATACGCAGTATTTT.